This entry is about one TCR beta chain. The record originates from a study of blood T cell repertoires in COVID-19. Study-level background: Sources were T cells, B-cell-depleted T cells, or PBMCs; the material itself was cDNA or gDNA.

Enrolment of Seattle patients took place during active infection, and they were followed longitudinally. The ends lost 7 bases at V and 3 bases at J; junction bases unmatched: 6. From germline, CDR1 is MNHNY and CDR2 SVGAGI (reference sequence). The length of the CDR3 is 13 residues. As handled by the study authors: Reference gene primer amplification in the assay estimated nucleated cell counts. Assay used: immunoSEQ multiplex PCR; TCRdb lists only in-frame clones, some missing. The DNA was the basis for D and trimming; V, J and clone size are from that table. Of hundreds of thousands of clones listed, 86% are singletons.

V usage is TRBV6-6 and J usage is TRBJ2-7; TRBD2 agrees at 7 bases. This receptor was obtained from a woman aged 70-85 years with COVID-19, enrolled during active disease. Input material: peripheral blood. The CDR3 loop reads CASKYGTNYEQYF. Written as DNA, the CDR3 is TGTGCCAGCAAGTACGGGACTAACTACGAGCAGTACTTC.